A selection of T cell receptor beta chains follows, all from one sample in a study of blood T cell repertoires in COVID-19. Here immunoSEQ multiplex PCR was the method, and the copy in TCRdb shows in-frame clones only, minus some. The table lists about 240,000 clones, about nine tenths of them singletons, with 6.2% in the top ten. The source material was peripheral blood. The origin of the receptors is a man in his sixties with acute or convalescent COVID-19. CDR3s include the opening cysteine and the closing phenylalanine or tryptophan. A D gene is named only where the DNA matches it firmly. Size is omitted from some rows. Given values are once, few, many or a class for expanded clones.

>TRBV11-3|TRBJ1-3|TRBD1|-
CASSSTLGTGDRNTIYF
TGTGCCAGCAGCTCCACCCTCGGGACAGGGGATCGGAACACCATATATTTT
>TRBV21-1|TRBJ2-3|-|-
CASSKGLGHATDTQYF
TGTGCCAGCAGCAAAGGTCTGGGACACGCCACAGATACGCAGTATTTT
>TRBV18|TRBJ2-5|-|-
CASSLGGRETQYF
TGTGCCAGCTCCCTCGGAGGGAGAGAGACCCAGTACTTC
>TRBV30|TRBJ1-5|TRBD1|-
CAWSVGMVGTDYSNQPQHF
TGTGCCTGGAGTGTAGGTATGGTCGGGACAGATTATAGCAATCAGCCCCAGCATTTT
>TRBV5-4|TRBJ2-7|-|-
CASSPAGRFSYEQYF
TGTGCCAGCAGCCCGGCTGGCAGGTTCTCCTACGAGCAGTACTTC
>TRBV19|TRBJ1-1|-|-
CASSGGPLNTEAFF
TGTGCCAGTAGTGGAGGGCCCTTGAACACTGAAGCTTTCTTT
>TRBV12-3/TRBV12-4|TRBJ1-5|TRBD1|-
CASGTGAGQPQHF
TGTGCCAGCGGGACAGGGGCCGGTCAGCCCCAGCATTTT
>TRBV7-2|TRBJ1-5|-|-
CASSFRPREGQPQHF
TGTGCCAGCAGCTTTCGCCCCAGGGAAGGTCAGCCCCAGCATTTT
>TRBV6-5|TRBJ2-7|TRBD2|once
CASSYSSAGNSYEQYF
TGTGCCAGCAGTTACTCGTCAGCGGGAAACTCCTACGAGCAGTACTTC
>TRBV19|TRBJ2-1|TRBD1|-
CASRSRGLYNEQFF
TGTGCCAGTAGATCGAGGGGGCTTTACAATGAGCAGTTCTTC
>TRBV5-1|TRBJ1-5|-|-
CASSLRPLGEYDNQPQHF
TGCGCCAGCAGCTTGAGACCCTTAGGAGAATATGACAATCAGCCCCAGCATTTT
>TRBV28|TRBJ1-6|TRBD1|-
CASSRPGQGNSPLHF
TGTGCCAGCAGTCGACCGGGACAGGGTAATTCACCCCTCCACTTT
>TRBV9|TRBJ2-2|TRBD2|-
CASRGGIGTVDTGELFF
TGTGCCAGCAGGGGAGGGATTGGGACGGTGGACACCGGGGAGCTGTTTTTT
>TRBV6-5|TRBJ1-3|-|-
CASSYRGAGGNTIYF
TGTGCCAGCAGTTACCGTGGGGCTGGTGGAAACACCATATATTTT
>TRBV7-7|TRBJ2-5|-|-
CASTSGRVGETQYF
TGTGCTAGCACCTCCGGGCGGGTAGGAGAGACCCAGTACTTC
>TRBV29-1|TRBJ2-1|-|once
CSVDLPSSYNEQFF
TGCAGCGTTGATTTGCCTAGCTCCTACAATGAGCAGTTCTTC
>TRBV5-4|TRBJ2-7|TRBD2|-
CASSAGLAGVLYEQYF
TGTGCCAGCAGCGCGGGACTAGCGGGAGTTTTATACGAGCAGTACTTC
>TRBV7-2|TRBJ2-1|TRBD2|-
CASSLAPSGIPNKLQFF
TGTGCCAGCAGCTTAGCGCCTAGCGGGATTCCGAACAAACTCCAGTTCTTC
>TRBV2|TRBJ2-5|TRBD2|-
CASSGTSGRAETQYF
TGTGCCAGCTCCGGGACTAGCGGGAGGGCCGAGACCCAGTACTTC
>TRBV7-3|TRBJ2-2|TRBD1|-
CASSTRTGGNTGELFF
TGTGCCAGCAGCACTCGTACAGGGGGCAACACCGGGGAGCTGTTTTTT
>TRBV6-6|TRBJ1-2|TRBD1|-
CASSPDRPGGYTF
TGTGCCAGCAGTCCGGACAGGCCGGGTGGCTACACCTTC
>TRBV5-4|TRBJ2-3|TRBD2|-
CASRLAGGPNTDTQYF
TGTGCCAGCAGGCTAGCGGGAGGGCCGAACACAGATACGCAGTATTTT
>TRBV9|TRBJ2-3|TRBD2|-
CASSEAGAGDTQYF
TGTGCCAGCAGCGAAGCGGGAGCTGGGGATACGCAGTATTTT
>TRBV24-1|TRBJ2-5|-|-
CATSDLLVLRGLETQYF
TGTGCCACCAGTGATTTGCTCGTACTACGGGGTCTAGAGACCCAGTACTTC
>TRBV5-1|TRBJ1-3|-|-
CASSVAGAQGSGNTIYF
TGCGCCAGCAGTGTGGCGGGGGCCCAAGGGTCTGGAAACACCATATATTTT
>TRBV9|TRBJ1-5|TRBD1|-
CASGDGTGDNQPQHF
TGTGCCAGCGGTGATGGGACAGGTGACAATCAGCCCCAGCATTTT
>TRBV7-8|TRBJ2-7|TRBD2|-
CASVRLAGVNEQYF
TGTGCCAGCGTCCGACTAGCGGGAGTGAACGAGCAGTACTTC